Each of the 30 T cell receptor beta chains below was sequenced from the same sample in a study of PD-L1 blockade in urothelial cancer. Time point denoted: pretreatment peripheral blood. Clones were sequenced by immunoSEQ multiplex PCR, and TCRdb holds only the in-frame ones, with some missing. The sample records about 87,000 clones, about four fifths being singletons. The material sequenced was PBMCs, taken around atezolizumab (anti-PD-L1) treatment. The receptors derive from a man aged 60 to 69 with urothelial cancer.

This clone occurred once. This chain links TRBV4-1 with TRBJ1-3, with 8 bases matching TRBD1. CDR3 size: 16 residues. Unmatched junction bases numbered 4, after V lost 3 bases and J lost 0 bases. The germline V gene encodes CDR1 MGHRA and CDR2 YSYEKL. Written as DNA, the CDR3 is TGCGCCAGCAGCCATCTCACAGGGGGCTCTGGAAACACCATATATTTT. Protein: CASSHLTGGSGNTIYF.

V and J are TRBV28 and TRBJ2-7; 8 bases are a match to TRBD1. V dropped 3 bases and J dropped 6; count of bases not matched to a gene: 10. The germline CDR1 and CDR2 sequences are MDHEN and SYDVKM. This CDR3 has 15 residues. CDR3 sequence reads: CASSFAGTGNLEQYF. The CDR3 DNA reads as TGTGCCAGCAGTTTTGCCGGGACAGGAAATCTCGAGCAGTACTTC.

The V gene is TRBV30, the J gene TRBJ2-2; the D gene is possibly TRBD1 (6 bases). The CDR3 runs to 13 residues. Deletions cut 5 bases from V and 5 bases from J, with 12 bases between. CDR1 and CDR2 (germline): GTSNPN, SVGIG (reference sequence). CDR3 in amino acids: CAWARGLTGELFF. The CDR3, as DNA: TGTGCCTGGGCCAGGGGTTTAACCGGGGAGCTGTTTTTT.

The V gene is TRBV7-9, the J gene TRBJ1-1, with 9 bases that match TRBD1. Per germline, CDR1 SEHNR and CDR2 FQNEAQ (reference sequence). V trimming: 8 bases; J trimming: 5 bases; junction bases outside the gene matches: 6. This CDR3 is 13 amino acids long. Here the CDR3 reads CASVDRGGTEAFF. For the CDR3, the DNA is TGTGCCAGCGTGGACAGGGGCGGGACTGAAGCTTTCTTT.

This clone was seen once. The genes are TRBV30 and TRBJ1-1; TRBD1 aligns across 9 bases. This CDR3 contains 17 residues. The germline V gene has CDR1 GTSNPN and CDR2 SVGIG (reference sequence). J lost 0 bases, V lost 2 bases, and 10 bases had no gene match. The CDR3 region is CAWSPDRGDPMNTEAFF. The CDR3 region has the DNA TGTGCCTGGAGTCCGGACAGGGGAGACCCCATGAACACTGAAGCTTTCTTT.

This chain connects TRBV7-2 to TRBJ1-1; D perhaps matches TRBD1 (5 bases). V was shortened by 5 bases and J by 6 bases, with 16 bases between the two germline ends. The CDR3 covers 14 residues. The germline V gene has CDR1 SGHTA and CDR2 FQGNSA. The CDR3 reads CASSLTWQGPEAFF. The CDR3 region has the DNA TGTGCCAGCAGCCTCACCTGGCAGGGCCCTGAAGCTTTCTTT.

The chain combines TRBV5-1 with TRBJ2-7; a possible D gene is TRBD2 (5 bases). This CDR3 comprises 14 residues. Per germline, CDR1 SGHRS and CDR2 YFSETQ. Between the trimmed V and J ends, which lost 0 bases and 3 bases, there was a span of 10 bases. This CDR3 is CASSLEPGGYEQYF. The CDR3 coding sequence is TGCGCCAGCAGCTTGGAGCCCGGAGGCTACGAGCAGTACTTC.

CDR3 nucleotide sequence: TGCACTCTCGGAGGGCTGAATGAGCAGTTCTTC. This translates into CTLGGLNEQFF. The chain recombines TRBV20-1 with TRBJ2-1, with D possibly TRBD2 on 6 matching bases. This CDR3 is 11 amino acids long. Germline CDR1 reads DFQATT; CDR2 reads SNEGSKA (reference sequence).

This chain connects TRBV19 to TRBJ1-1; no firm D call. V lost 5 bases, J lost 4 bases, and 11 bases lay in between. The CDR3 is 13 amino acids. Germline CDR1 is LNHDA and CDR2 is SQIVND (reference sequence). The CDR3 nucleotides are TGTGCCAGTAGTGAGAAAGGGAGCACTGAAGCTTTCTTT. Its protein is CASSEKGSTEAFF.

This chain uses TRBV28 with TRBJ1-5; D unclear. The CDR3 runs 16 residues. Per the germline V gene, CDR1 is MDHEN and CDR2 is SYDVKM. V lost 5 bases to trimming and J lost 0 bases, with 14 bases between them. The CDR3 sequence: CASSLPQRNSNQPQHF. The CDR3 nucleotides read TGTGCCAGCAGTCTCCCCCAGCGAAATAGCAATCAGCCCCAGCATTTT.

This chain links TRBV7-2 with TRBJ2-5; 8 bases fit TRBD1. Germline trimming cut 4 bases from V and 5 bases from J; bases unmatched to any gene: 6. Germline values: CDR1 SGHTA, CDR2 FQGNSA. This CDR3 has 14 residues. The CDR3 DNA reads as TGTGCCAGCAGCTCCCCAGGGGGCGCGGAGACCCAGTACTTC. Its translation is CASSSPGGAETQYF.

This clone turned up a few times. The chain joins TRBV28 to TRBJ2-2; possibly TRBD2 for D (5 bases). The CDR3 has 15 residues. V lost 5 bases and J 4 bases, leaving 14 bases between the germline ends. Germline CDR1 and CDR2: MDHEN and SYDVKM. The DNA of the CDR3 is TGTGCCAGCAGTGACTTAGGACTGACCACCGGGGAGCTGTTTTTT. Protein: CASSDLGLTTGELFF.

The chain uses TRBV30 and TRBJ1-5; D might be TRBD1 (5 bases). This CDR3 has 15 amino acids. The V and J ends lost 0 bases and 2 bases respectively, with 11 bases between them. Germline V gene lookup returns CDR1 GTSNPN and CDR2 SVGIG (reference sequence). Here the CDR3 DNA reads TGTGCCTGGAGTGTAGGGGCGTCGGGCAATCAGCCCCAGCATTTT. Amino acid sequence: CAWSVGASGNQPQHF.

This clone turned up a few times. The CDR3 DNA follows: TGTGCCAGCAGCCCATCACGACAGCTAAGGACTGAAGCTTTCTTT. It encodes CASSPSRQLRTEAFF. J is TRBJ1-1 and V is TRBV7-8; possible D gene TRBD1, 5 bases. V lost 5 bases, J lost 5 bases, and 18 bases lay in between. The CDR3 loop spans 15 amino acids. Germline assignment: CDR1 SGHVS and CDR2 FQNEAQ.

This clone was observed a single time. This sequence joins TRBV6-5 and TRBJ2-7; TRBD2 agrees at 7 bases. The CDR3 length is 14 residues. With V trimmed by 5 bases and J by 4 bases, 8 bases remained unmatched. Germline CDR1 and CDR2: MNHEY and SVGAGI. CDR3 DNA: TGTGCCAGCAGTCGCGGGGAGGGGCCATACGAGCAGTACTTC. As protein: CASSRGEGPYEQYF.

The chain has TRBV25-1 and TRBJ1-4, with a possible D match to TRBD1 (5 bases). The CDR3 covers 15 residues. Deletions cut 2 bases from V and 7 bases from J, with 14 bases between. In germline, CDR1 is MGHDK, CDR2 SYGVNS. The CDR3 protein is CASSEVSGFGEKLFF. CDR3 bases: TGTGCCAGCAGTGAAGTATCAGGGTTTGGTGAAAAACTGTTTTTT.

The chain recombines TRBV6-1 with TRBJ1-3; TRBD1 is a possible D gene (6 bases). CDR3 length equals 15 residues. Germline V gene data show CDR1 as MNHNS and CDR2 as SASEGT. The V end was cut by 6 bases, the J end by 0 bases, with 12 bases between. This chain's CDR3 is CASRADRLSGNTIYF. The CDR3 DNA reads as TGTGCCAGCAGAGCAGACAGGCTCTCTGGAAACACCATATATTTT.

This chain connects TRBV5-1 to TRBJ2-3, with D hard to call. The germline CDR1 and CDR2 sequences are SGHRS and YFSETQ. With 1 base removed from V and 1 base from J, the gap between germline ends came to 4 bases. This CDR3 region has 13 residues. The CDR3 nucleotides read TGCGCCAGCAGCTTGTTCGGCACAGATACGCAGTATTTT. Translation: CASSLFGTDTQYF.

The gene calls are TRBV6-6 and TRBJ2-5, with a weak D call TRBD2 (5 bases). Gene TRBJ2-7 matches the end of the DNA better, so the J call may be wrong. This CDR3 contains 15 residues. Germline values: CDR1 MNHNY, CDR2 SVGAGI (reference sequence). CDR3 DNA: TGTGCCAGCAGTAGCTCGGACCGGGGTGCCTACGAGCAGTACTTC. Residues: CASSSSDRGAYEQYF.

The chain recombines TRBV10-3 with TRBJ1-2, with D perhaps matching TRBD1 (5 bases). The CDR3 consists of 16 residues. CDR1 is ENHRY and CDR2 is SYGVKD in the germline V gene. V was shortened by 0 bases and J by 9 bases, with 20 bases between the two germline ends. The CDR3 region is CAISESSRGRSMSYTF. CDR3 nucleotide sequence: TGTGCCATCAGTGAGTCTTCGCGGGGGAGGTCTATGAGCTACACCTTC.

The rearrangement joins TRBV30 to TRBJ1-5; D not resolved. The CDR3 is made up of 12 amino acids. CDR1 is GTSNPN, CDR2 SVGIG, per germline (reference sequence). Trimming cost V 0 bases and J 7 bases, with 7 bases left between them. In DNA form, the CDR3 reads TGTGCCTGGAGTGTACCGGGGCAGCCCCAGCATTTT. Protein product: CAWSVPGQPQHF.

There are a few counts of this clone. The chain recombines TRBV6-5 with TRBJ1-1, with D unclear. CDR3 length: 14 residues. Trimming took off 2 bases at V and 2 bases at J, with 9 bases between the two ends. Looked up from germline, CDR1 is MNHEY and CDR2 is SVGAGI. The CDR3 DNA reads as TGTGCCAGCAGTTACAATCCGGGTAACACTGAAGCTTTCTTT. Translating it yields CASSYNPGNTEAFF.

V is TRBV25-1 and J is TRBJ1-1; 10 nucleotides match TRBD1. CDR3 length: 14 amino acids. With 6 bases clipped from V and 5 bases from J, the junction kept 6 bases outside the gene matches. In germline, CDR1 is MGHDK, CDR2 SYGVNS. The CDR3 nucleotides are TGTGCCAGCAGCTGGGGACAGGGGATAACTGAAGCTTTCTTT. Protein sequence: CASSWGQGITEAFF.

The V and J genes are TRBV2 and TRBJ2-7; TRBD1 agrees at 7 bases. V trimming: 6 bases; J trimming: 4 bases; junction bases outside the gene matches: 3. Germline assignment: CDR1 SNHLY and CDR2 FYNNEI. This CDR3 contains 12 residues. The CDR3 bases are TGTGCCAGCAGCCAGGACAGGTACGAGCAGTACTTC. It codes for CASSQDRYEQYF.

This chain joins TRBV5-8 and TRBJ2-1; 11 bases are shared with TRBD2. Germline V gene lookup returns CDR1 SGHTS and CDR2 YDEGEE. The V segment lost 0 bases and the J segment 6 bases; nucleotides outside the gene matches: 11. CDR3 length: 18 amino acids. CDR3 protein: CASSLGVPGLAEINEQFF. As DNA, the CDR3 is TGTGCCAGCAGCTTGGGAGTACCGGGACTAGCGGAAATCAATGAGCAGTTCTTC.

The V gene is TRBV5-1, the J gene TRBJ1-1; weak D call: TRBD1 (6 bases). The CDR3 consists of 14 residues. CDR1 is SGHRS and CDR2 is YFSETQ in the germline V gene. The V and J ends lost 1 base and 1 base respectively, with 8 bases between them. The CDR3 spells CASSLKQGNTEAFF. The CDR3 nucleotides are TGCGCCAGCAGCTTGAAACAGGGGAACACTGAAGCTTTCTTT.

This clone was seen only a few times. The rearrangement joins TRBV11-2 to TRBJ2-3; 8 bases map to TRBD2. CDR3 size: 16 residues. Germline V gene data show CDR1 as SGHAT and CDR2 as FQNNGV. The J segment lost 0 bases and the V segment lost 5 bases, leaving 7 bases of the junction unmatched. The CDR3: CASSRGAGGSTDTQYF. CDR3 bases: TGTGCCAGCAGCCGAGGGGCGGGGGGCAGCACAGATACGCAGTATTTT.

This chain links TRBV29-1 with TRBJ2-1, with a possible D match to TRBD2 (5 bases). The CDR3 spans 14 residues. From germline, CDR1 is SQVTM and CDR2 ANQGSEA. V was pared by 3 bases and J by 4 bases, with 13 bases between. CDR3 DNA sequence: TGCAGCGTTGAGGAGGATTGGCCTTACAATGAGCAGTTCTTC. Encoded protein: CSVEEDWPYNEQFF.

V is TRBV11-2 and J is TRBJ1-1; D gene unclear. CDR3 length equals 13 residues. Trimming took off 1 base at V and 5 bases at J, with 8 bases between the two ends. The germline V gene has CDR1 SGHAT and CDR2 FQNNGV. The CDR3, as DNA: TGTGCCAGCAGCTTAGGGCGGGTAACTGAAGCTTTCTTT. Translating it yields CASSLGRVTEAFF.

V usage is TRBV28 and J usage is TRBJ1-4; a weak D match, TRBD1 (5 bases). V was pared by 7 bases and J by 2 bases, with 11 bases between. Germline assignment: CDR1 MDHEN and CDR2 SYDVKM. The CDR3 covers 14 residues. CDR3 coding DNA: TGTGCCAGCACTGACAGATTGACTAATGAAAAACTGTTTTTT. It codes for CASTDRLTNEKLFF.